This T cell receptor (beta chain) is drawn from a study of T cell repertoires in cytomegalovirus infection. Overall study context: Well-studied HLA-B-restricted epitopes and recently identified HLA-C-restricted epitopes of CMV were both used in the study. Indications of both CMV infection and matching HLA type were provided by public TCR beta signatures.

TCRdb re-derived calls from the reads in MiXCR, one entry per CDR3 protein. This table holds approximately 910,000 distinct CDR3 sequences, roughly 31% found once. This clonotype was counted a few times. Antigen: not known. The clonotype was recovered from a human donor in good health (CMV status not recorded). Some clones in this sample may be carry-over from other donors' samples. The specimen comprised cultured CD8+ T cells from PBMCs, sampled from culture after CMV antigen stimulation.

Here the CDR3 reads CASSDGYTEAFF. CDR3 nucleotide sequence: TGCGCCAGCAGCGATGGGTACACTGAAGCTTTCTTT. The rearrangement uses TRBV4-1 and TRBJ1-1; D is uncertain. V lost 5 bases and J 3 bases, leaving 7 bases between the germline ends. Germline V gene sequence: CDR1 MGHRA, CDR2 YSYEKL. The CDR3 is 12 residues long.